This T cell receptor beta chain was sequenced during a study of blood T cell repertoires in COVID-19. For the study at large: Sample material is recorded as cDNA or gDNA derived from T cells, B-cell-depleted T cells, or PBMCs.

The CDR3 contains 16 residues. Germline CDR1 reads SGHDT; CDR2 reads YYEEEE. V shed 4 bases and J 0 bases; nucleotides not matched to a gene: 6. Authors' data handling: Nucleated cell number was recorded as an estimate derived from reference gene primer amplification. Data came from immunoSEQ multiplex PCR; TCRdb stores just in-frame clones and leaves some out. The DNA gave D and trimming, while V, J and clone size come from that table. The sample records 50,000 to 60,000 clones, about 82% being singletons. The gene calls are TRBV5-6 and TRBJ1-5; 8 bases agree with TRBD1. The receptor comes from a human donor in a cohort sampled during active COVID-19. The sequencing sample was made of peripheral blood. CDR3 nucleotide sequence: TGTGCCAGCAGCCTCACAGGGGGTACTAGCAATCAGCCCCAGCATTTT. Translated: CASSLTGGTSNQPQHF.